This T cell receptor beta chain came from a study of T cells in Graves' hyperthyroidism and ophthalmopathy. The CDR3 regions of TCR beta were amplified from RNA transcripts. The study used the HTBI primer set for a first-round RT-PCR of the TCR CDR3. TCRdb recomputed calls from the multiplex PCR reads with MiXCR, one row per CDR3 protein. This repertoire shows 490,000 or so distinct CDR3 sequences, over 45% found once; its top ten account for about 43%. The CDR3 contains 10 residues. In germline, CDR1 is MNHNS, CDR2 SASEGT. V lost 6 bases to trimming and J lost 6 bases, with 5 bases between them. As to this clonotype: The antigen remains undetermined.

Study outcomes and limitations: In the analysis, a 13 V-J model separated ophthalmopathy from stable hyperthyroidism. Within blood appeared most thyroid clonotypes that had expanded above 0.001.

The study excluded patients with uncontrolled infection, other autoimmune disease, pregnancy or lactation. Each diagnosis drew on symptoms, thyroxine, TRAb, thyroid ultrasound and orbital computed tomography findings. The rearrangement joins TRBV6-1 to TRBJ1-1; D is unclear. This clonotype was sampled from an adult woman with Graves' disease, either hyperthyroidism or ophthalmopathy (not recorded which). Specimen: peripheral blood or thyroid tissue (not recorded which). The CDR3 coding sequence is TGTGCCAGCAGGGATTCTGAAGCTTTCTTT. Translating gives CASRDSEAFF.